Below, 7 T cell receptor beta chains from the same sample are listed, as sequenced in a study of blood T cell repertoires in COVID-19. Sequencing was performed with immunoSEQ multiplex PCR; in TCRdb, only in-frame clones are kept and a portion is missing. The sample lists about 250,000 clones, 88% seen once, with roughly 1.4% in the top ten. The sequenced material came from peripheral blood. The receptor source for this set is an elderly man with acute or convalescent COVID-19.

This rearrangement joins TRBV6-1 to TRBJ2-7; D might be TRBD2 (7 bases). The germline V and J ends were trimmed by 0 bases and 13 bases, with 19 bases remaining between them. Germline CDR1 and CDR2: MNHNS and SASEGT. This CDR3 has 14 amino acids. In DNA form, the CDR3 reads TGTGCCAGCAGTGAAGCTTCTGGGGAAGGGGGGGCCTACTTC. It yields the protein CASSEASGEGGAYF.

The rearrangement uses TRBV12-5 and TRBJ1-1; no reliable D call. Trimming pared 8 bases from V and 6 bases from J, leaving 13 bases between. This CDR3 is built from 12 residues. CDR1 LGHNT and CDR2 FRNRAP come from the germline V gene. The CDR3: CASRSLIAEAFF. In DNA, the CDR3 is TGTGCTAGTCGGTCTCTAATCGCTGAAGCTTTCTTT.

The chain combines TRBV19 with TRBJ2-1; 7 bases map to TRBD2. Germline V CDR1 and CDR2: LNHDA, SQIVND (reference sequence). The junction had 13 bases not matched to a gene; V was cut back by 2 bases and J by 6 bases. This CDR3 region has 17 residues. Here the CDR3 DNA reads TGTGCCAGTAGTATACGGGCAGCGGGATGGGTTGGCAATGAGCAGTTCTTC. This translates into CASSIRAAGWVGNEQFF.

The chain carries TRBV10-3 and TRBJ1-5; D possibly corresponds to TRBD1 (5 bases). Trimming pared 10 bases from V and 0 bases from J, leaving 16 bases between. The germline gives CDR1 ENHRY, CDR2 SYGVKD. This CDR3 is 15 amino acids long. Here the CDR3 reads CATRGGEYSNQPQHF. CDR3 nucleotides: TGTGCCACCCGGGGGGGGGAGTATAGCAATCAGCCCCAGCATTTT.

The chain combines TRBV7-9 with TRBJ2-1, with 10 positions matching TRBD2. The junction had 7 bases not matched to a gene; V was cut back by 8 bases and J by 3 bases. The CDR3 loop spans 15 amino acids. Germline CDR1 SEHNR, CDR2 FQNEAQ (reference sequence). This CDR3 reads CASLEAGGFYNEQFF. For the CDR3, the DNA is TGTGCCAGCCTAGAAGCGGGGGGGTTCTACAATGAGCAGTTCTTC. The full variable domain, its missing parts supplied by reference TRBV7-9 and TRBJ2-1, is DTGVSQNPRHKITKRGQNVTFRCDPISEHNRLYWYRQTLGQGPEFLTYFQNEAQLEKSRLLSDRFSAERPKGSFSTLEIQRTEQGDSAMYLCASLEAGGFYNEQFFGPGTRLTVL.

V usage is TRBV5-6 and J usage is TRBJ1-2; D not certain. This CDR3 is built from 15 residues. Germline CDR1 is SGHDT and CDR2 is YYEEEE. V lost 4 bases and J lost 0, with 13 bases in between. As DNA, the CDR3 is TGTGCCAGCAGCCCGAGGCCCGGAGCTAACTATGGCTACACCTTC. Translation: CASSPRPGANYGYTF.

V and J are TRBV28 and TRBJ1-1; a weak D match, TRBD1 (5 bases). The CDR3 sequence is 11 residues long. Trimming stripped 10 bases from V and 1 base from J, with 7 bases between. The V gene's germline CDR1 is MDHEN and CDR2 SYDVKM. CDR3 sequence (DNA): TGTGCCATAGGACAGAACACTGAAGCTTTCTTT. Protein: CAIGQNTEAFF.